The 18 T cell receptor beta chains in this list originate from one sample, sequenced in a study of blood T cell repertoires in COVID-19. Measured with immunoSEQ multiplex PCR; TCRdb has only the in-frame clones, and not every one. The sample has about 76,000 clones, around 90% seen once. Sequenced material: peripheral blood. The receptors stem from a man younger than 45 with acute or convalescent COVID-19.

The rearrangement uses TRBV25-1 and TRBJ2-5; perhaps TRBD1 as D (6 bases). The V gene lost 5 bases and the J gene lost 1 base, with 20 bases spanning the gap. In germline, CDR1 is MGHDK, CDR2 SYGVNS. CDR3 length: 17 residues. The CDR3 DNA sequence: TGTGCCAGCAGTAAACCCGACAGGCCTCGATCCCAAGAGACCCAGTACTTC. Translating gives CASSKPDRPRSQETQYF.

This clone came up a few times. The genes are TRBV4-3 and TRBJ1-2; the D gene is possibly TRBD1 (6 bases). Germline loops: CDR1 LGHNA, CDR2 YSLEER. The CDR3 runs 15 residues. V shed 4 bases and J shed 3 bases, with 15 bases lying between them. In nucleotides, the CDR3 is TGCGCCAGCAGCCCGATCTCAGGGGCGGACTATGGCTACACCTTC. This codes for CASSPISGADYGYTF.

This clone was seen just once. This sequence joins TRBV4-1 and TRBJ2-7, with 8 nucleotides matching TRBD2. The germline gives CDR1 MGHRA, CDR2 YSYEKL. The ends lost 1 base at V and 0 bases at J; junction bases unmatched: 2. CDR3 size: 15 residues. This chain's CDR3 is CASSQVAGSSYEQYF. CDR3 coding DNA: TGCGCCAGCAGCCAAGTAGCGGGGAGCTCCTACGAGCAGTACTTC.

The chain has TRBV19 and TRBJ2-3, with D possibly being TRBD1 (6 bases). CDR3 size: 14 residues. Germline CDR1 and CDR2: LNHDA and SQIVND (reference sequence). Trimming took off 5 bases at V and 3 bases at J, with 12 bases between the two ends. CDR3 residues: CASSYQGITDTQYF. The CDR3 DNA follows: TGTGCCAGTAGTTACCAGGGGATAACAGATACGCAGTATTTT.

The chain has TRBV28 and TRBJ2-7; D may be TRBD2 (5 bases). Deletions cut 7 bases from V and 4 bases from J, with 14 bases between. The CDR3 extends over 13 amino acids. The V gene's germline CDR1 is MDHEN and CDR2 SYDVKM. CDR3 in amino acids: CASTEAGVYEQYF. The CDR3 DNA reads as TGTGCCAGCACGGAGGCAGGCGTGTACGAGCAGTACTTC.

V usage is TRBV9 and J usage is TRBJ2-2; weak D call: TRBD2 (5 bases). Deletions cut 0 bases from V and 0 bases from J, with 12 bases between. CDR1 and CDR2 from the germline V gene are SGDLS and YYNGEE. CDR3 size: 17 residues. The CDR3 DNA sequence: TGTGCCAGCAGCGTAGGTGGACTCCAGTCGAACACCGGGGAGCTGTTTTTT. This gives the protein CASSVGGLQSNTGELFF.

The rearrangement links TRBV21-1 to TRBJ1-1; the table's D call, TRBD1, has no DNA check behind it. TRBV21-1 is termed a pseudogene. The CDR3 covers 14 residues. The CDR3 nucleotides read TGTGCCAGCCCCAAACAGATACCCTACACTGAAGCTTTCTTT. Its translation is CASPKQIPYTEAFF.

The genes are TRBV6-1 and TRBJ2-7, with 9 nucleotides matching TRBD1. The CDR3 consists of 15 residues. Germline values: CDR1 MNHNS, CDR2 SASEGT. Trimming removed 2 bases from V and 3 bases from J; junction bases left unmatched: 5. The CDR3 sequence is CASSEYGTGSYEQYF. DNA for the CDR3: TGTGCCAGCAGTGAATACGGGACAGGGAGCTACGAGCAGTACTTC.

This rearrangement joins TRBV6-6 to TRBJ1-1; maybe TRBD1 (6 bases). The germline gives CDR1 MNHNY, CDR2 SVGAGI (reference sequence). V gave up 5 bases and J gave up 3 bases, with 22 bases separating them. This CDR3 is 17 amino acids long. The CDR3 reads CASSRRGTGGGDTEAFF. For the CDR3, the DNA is TGTGCCAGCAGTCGAAGGGGCACAGGAGGGGGGGACACTGAAGCTTTCTTT.

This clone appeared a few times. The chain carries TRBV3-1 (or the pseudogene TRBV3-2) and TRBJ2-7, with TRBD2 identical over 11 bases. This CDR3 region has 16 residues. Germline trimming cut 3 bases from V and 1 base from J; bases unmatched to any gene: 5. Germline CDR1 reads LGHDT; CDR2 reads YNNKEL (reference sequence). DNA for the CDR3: TGTGCCAGCAGCCATACTAGCGGGAGTGGGTCCTACGAGCAGTACTTC. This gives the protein CASSHTSGSGSYEQYF.

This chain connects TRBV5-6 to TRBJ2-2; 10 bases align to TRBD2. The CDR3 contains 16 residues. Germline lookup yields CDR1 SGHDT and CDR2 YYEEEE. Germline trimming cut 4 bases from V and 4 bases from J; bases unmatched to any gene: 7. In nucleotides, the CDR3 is TGTGCCAGCAGCCCGAGCGGGAGGGGACCCACCGGGGAGCTGTTTTTT. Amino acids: CASSPSGRGPTGELFF.

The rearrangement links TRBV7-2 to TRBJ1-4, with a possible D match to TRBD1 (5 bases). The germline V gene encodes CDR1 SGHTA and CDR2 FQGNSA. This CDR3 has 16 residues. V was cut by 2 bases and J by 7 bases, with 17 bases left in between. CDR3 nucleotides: TGTGCCAGCAGCTTAAACGGGGGAAGGTTGGGTGAAAAACTGTTTTTT. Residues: CASSLNGGRLGEKLFF.

CDR3 sequence (DNA): TGTGCCAGCAGTACCCCGGCGGGGATTGTCTCCTACGAGCAGTACTTC. Protein product: CASSTPAGIVSYEQYF. This sequence joins TRBV6-2 or TRBV6-3 and TRBJ2-7; perhaps TRBD2 as D (6 bases). Trimming took 5 bases from V and 0 from J, leaving 17 bases between them. The CDR3 runs to 16 residues. Germline CDR1 MNHEY, CDR2 SVGEGT.

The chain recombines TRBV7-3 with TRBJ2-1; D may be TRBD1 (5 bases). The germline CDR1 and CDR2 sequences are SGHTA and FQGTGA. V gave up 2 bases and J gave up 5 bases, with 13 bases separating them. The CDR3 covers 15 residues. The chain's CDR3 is CASSLWPGLNNEQFF. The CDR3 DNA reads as TGTGCCAGCAGCTTATGGCCAGGGCTTAACAATGAGCAGTTCTTC.

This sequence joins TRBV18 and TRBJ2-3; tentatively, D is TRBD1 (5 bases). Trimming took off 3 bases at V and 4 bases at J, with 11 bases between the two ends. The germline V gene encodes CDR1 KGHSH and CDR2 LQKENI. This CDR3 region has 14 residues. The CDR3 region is CASSPGQIPDTQYF. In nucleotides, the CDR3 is TGTGCCAGCTCACCGGGGCAGATACCAGATACGCAGTATTTT.

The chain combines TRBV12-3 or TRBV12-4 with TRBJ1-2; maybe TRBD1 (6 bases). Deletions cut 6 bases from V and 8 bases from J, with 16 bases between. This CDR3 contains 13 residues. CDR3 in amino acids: CASRETGTIGYTF. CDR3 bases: TGTGCCAGCAGGGAAACAGGGACGATCGGCTACACCTTC.

CDR3 region: CASSSLGLSYNEQFF. In nucleotides, the CDR3 is TGTGCCAGCAGCTCCCTGGGCCTCTCCTACAATGAGCAGTTCTTC. The gene calls are TRBV5-5 and TRBJ2-1, with D unclear. CDR1 SGHKS and CDR2 YYEKEE come from the germline V gene (reference sequence). V shed 3 bases and J shed 0 bases, with 10 bases lying between them. There are 15 residues in the CDR3.

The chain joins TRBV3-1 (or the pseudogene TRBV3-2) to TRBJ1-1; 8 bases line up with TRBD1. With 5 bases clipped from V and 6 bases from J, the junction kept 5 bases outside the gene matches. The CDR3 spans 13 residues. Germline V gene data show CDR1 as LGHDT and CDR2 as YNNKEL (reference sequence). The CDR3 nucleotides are TGTGCCAGCAGCTCCCCAGGGGGCCCTGAAGCTTTCTTT. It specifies CASSSPGGPEAFF.